This T cell receptor beta chain was observed in a study of human T cells and chemical hapten exposure. One entry per CDR3 protein, called by TCRdb with MiXCR from the RACE reads. This table has over 150,000 distinct CDR3 sequences, 25% to 30% appearing once. This clonotype was found a few times. What it recognizes is unknown. Time point here: patch test 3, about 24 weeks after DPC sensitization. Treatment noted: therapeutic diphenylcyclopropenone sensitization with weekly scalp DPC. Trimming removed 0 bases from V and 1 base from J, with 16 bases in between. CDR1 is LGHNA and CDR2 is YSLEER in the germline V gene. CDR3 length: 17 residues. Study-level results: The immune response of these alopecia patients might not match healthy individuals'. Expanded TCRs showed more large CDR3 clusters than pre-sensitization or healthy control sets.

Sequenced material: whole blood, taken in connection with sensitization to the hapten diphenylcyclopropenone (DPC). This receptor was taken from a woman younger than 30 with alopecia areata. Some clones in this sample may be carry-over from other donors' samples. V and J are TRBV4-3 and TRBJ2-7; the D gene is possibly TRBD2 (5 bases). CDR3 protein: CASSQDTSGGGSYEQYF. In nucleotides, the CDR3 is TGCGCCAGCAGCCAAGATACTTCCGGAGGAGGTTCCTACGAGCAGTACTTC.